This is a list of T cell receptor beta chains from one sample in a study of T cell responses to AZD1222 COVID-19 vaccine. Some clones are missing from TCRdb's copy, which holds only in-frame ones; the method was immunoSEQ multiplex PCR. In the table there are 140,000 or so clones, just under 95% of which are singletons. The material sequenced was peripheral blood, taken after recovery from COVID-19. These TCRs come from an adult who had recovered from COVID-19. The CDR3 runs from the conserved cysteine through the conserved F or W. D genes are given only for firm matches. Expanded clones get a size class; other rows say once, few or many, or leave the size out.

.	TRBV5-4	TRBJ1-2	TRBD1	CASSFQGGINYGYTF	TGTGCCAGCAGCTTTCAGGGGGGAATAAACTATGGCTACACCTTC
.	TRBV28	TRBJ2-3	.	CASSPRAGITDTQYF	TGTGCCAGCAGTCCCCGGGCGGGAATCACAGATACGCAGTATTTT
.	TRBV20-1	TRBJ1-2	.	CSASIQTNNYGYTF	TGCAGTGCTAGTATCCAGACGAATAACTATGGCTACACCTTC
once	TRBV28	TRBJ1-3	.	CASSFSRDTIYF	TGTGCCAGCAGTTTCTCCCGGGACACCATATATTTT
.	TRBV6-5	TRBJ2-1	.	CASRIVRTDLEFF	TGTGCCAGCAGAATCGTCCGGACGGATTTGGAGTTCTTC
.	TRBV28	TRBJ1-5	.	CASSSLNSNQPQHF	TGTGCCAGCAGTTCTCTAAATAGCAATCAGCCCCAGCATTTT
.	TRBV28	TRBJ2-4	.	CASREYVKNIQYF	TGTGCCAGCAGGGAGTACGTCAAAAACATTCAGTACTTC
.	TRBV5-1	TRBJ1-1	.	CASSARTVGTEAFF	TGCGCCAGCAGCGCCAGGACAGTGGGCACTGAAGCTTTCTTT
.	TRBV10-1	TRBJ2-1	.	CASSESKLPRSYNEQFF	TGCGCCAGCAGTGAGTCGAAACTTCCCCGCTCCTACAATGAGCAGTTCTTC
.	TRBV25-1	TRBJ1-3	.	CASSFFSGNTIYF	TGTGCCAGCTCGTTCTTCTCTGGAAACACCATATATTTT
.	TRBV5-1	TRBJ1-1	.	CASTLEATRRNTEAFF	TGCGCCAGCACATTGGAGGCAACGAGGAGGAACACTGAAGCTTTCTTT
.	TRBV28	TRBJ1-5	TRBD1	CASSLGQGSQPQHF	TGTGCCAGCAGTTTGGGACAGGGAAGTCAGCCCCAGCATTTT
once	TRBV10-3	TRBJ1-2	.	CAIRSSTGQTNYGYTF	TGTGCCATCAGATCTAGTACGGGGCAAACTAACTATGGCTACACCTTC
.	TRBV28	TRBJ2-7	TRBD1	CASSSAAGGFYEQYF	TGTGCCAGCAGTTCGGCGGCAGGGGGCTTCTACGAGCAGTACTTC
.	TRBV19	TRBJ1-5	.	CASSITFGNQPQHF	TGTGCCAGTAGTATCACGTTCGGAAATCAGCCCCAGCATTTT
few	TRBV5-1	TRBJ1-2	TRBD1	CASGQGGDGYTF	TGCGCCAGCGGACAGGGTGGGGATGGCTACACCTTC
.	TRBV10-3	TRBJ2-7	TRBD1	CAISEFSTGQGANEQYF	TGTGCCATCAGTGAGTTCTCCACAGGACAGGGAGCCAACGAGCAGTACTTC
.	TRBV19	TRBJ2-2	.	CASSIPGHSNTGELFF	TGTGCCAGTAGTATTCCGGGACACTCGAACACCGGGGAGCTGTTTTTT
.	TRBV15	TRBJ2-7	.	CATSRDITGRTYEQYF	TGTGCCACCAGCAGAGATATAACAGGCCGAACCTACGAGCAGTACTTC
.	TRBV12-3/TRBV12-4	TRBJ1-2	.	CASSQGTYGYTF	TGTGCCAGCAGTCAGGGAACATATGGCTACACCTTC
.	TRBV2	TRBJ2-7	TRBD2	CASSEGSGGRTYEQYF	TGTGCCAGCAGTGAAGGATCCGGGGGGAGAACCTACGAGCAGTACTTC
.	TRBV23-1	TRBJ2-2	.	CASSPCGRTITGELFF	TGCGCCAGCAGTCCATGCGGGCGGACCATCACCGGGGAGCTGTTTTTT
.	TRBV28	TRBJ2-7	.	CASRGWGLIYEQYF	TGTGCCAGCAGAGGATGGGGGCTAATCTACGAGCAGTACTTC
once	TRBV7-6	TRBJ2-5	.	CASSLGSRGGETQYF	TGTGCCAGCAGCTTAGGGAGCAGGGGAGGCGAGACCCAGTACTTC
.	TRBV2	TRBJ2-4	.	CASSGPAKNIQYF	TGTGCCAGCAGTGGGCCAGCCAAAAACATTCAGTACTTC
.	TRBV28	TRBJ2-7	.	CASSKTTPVFEQYF	TGTGCCAGCAGTAAGACTACCCCGGTGTTCGAGCAGTACTTC
.	TRBV29-1	TRBJ1-1	TRBD1	CSVERGRRSTEAFF	TGCAGCGTTGAGAGGGGGCGGCGTTCCACTGAAGCTTTCTTT
.	TRBV4-1	TRBJ2-2	.	CASSLQAGAGELFF	TGCGCCAGCAGCCTTCAAGCTGGGGCCGGGGAGCTGTTTTTT
.	TRBV19	TRBJ2-7	TRBD1	CASSRTPGQTYEQYF	TGTGCCAGTAGTAGAACCCCGGGACAGACCTACGAGCAGTACTTC
.	TRBV11-2	TRBJ1-1	TRBD1	CASSRDREALAFF	TGTGCCAGCAGTCGCGACAGGGAGGCATTGGCTTTCTTT
.	TRBV2	TRBJ2-7	.	CASSTFSTDPSYEQYF	TGTGCCAGCAGTACGTTCTCGACAGACCCCTCCTACGAGCAGTACTTC
once	TRBV29-1	TRBJ2-7	.	CSVGQGLRGEQYF	TGCAGCGTAGGACAGGGACTAAGGGGGGAGCAGTACTTC
.	TRBV28	TRBJ1-5	TRBD1	CASTYGQGHQPQHF	TGTGCCAGCACGTATGGACAGGGCCATCAGCCCCAGCATTTT
.	TRBV28	TRBJ2-7	.	CASTGTSYEQYF	TGTGCCAGCACCGGGACCTCCTACGAGCAGTACTTC
.	TRBV11-2	TRBJ2-7	.	CASSLDERAAPYEQYF	TGTGCCAGCAGCTTAGACGAGCGGGCCGCCCCCTACGAGCAGTACTTC
.	TRBV3-1/TRBV3-2	TRBJ1-2	.	CASSQDQGSYYGYTF	TGTGCCAGCAGCCAAGATCAAGGCAGTTACTATGGCTACACCTTC
.	TRBV28	TRBJ1-1	TRBD1	CASSGTGENTEAFF	TGTGCCAGCAGCGGGACAGGGGAGAACACTGAAGCTTTCTTT
.	TRBV5-5	TRBJ2-2	TRBD1	CASMAGTGVTGELFF	TGTGCCAGCATGGCGGGGACAGGGGTTACCGGGGAGCTGTTTTTT